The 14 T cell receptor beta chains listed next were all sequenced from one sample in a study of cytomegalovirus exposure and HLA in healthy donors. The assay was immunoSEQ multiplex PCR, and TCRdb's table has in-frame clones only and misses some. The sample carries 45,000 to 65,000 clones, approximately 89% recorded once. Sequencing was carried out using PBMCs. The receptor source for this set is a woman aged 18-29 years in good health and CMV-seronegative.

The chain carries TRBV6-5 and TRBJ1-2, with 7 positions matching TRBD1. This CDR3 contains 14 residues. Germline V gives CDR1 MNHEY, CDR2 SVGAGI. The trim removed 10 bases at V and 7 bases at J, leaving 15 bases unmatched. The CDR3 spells CATMTGQGIGGYTF. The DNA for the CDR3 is TGTGCCACCATGACAGGGCAGGGAATAGGTGGCTACACCTTC.

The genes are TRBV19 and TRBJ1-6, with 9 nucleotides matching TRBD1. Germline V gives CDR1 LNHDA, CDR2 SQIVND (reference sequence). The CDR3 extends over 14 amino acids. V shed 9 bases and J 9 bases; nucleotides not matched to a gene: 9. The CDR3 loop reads CASIGGTGLSPLHF. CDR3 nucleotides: TGTGCCAGCATCGGGGGGACAGGGCTTTCACCCCTCCACTTT. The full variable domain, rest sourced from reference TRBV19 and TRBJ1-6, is DGGITQSPKYLFRKEGQNVTLSCEQNLNHDAMYWYRQDPGQGLRLIYYSQIVNDFQKGDIAEGYSVSREKKESFPLTVTSAQKNPTAFYLCASIGGTGLSPLHFGNGTRLTVT.

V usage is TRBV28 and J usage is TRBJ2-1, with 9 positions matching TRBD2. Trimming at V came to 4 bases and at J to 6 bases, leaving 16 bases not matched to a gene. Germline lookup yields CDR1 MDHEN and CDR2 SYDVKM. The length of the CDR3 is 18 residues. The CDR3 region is CASSSPPVAGEGFNEQFF. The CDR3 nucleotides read TGTGCCAGCAGTTCCCCTCCTGTAGCGGGAGAGGGGTTCAATGAGCAGTTCTTC.

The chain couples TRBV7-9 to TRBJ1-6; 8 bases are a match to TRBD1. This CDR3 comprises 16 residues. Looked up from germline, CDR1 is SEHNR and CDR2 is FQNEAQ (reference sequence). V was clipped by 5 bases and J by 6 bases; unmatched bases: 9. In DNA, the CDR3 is TGTGCCAGCAGCGCCCCGACAGGGGAAAGTAATTCACCCCTCCACTTT. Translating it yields CASSAPTGESNSPLHF.

Here the CDR3 DNA reads TGTGCCAGTAGTACCCTGGACAGGGGAAGTCATGGCTACACCTTC. Residues: CASSTLDRGSHGYTF. This sequence joins TRBV19 and TRBJ1-2, with 9 nucleotides matching TRBD1. The V gene's germline CDR1 is LNHDA and CDR2 SQIVND (reference sequence). J gave up 6 bases and V 4 bases, and 9 bases lay outside the gene matches. The CDR3 spans 15 residues.

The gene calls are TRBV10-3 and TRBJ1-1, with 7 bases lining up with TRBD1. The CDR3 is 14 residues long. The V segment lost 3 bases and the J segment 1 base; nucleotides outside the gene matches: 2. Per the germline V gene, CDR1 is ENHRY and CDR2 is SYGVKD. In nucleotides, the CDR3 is TGTGCCATCAGTGATGGGACAGCGAACACTGAAGCTTTCTTT. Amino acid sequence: CAISDGTANTEAFF.

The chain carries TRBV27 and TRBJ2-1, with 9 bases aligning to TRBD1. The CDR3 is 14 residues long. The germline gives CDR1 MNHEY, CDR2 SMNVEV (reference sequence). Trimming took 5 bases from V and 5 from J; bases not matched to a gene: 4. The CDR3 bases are TGTGCCAGCAGTCAGGACAGGGGCGACAATGAGCAGTTCTTC. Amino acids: CASSQDRGDNEQFF.

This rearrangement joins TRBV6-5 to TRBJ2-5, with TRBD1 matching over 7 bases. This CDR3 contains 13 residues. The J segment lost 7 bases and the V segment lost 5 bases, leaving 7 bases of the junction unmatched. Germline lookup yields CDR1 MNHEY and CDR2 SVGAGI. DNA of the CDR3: TGTGCCAGCAGTCCGACAGGGCTGAGGACCCAGTACTTC. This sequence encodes CASSPTGLRTQYF.

The CDR3 nucleotides are TGTGCCAGCAGCTTCGAAGGAGGGACAGGGGCCCTGAGCTCCTACAATGAGCAGTTCTTC. It is translated as CASSFEGGTGALSSYNEQFF. V gene TRBV7-8 combines with J gene TRBJ2-1; TRBD1 aligns across 10 bases. V lost 3 bases, J lost 0 bases, and 14 bases stayed unmatched. The CDR3 is 20 amino acids. Germline V lookup: CDR1 SGHVS, CDR2 FQNEAQ.

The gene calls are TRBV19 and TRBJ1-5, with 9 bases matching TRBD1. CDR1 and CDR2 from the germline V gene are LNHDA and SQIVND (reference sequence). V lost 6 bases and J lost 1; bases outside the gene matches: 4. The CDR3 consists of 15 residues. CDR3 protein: CASRLTGGSNQPQHF. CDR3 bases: TGTGCCAGTAGGCTTACAGGGGGCAGCAATCAGCCCCAGCATTTT.

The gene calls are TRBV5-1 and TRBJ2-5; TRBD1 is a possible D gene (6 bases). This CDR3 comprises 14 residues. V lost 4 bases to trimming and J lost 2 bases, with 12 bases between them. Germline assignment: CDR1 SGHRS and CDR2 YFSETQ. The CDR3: CASSLGGTQETQYF. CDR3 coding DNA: TGCGCCAGCAGCCTTGGGGGCACGCAAGAGACCCAGTACTTC.

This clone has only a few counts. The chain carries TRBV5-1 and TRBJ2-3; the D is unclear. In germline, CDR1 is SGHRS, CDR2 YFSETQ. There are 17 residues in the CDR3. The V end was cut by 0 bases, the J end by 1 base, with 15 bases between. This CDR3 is CASSLGPPSGGTDTQYF. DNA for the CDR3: TGCGCCAGCAGCTTGGGCCCCCCTTCCGGTGGCACAGATACGCAGTATTTT. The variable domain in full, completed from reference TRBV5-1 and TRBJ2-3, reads KAGVTQTPRYLIKTRGQQVTLSCSPISGHRSVSWYQQTPGQGLQFLFEYFSETQRNKGNFPGRFSGRQFSNSRSEMNVSTLELGDSALYLCASSLGPPSGGTDTQYFGPGTRLTVL.

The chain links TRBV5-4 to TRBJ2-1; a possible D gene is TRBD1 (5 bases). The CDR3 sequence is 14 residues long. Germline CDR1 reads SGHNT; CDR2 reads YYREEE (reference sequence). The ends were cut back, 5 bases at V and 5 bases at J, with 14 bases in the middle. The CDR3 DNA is TGTGCCAGCAGTTCTGTAGACAGAGACAATGAGCAGTTCTTC. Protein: CASSSVDRDNEQFF.

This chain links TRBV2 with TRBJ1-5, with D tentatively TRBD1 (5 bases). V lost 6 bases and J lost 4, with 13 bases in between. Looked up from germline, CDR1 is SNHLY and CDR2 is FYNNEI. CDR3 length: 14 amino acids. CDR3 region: CASRWGDLNQPQHF. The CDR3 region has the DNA TGTGCCAGCAGGTGGGGGGACCTTAATCAGCCCCAGCATTTT.